The clone carrying this T cell receptor beta chain appeared a few times. Germline values: CDR1 KGHDR, CDR2 SFDVKD. This CDR3 comprises 14 residues. V lost 3 bases to trimming and J lost 3 bases; unmatched junction nucleotides: 3. The protocol was immunoSEQ multiplex PCR, while the TCRdb copy is restricted to in-frame clones and leaves out a portion. The sample shows around 130,000 clones, around 77% of them seen only once. These data are taken from a study of blood T cell repertoires in COVID-19. This TCR derives from a human donor in a cohort sampled during active COVID-19. The chain carries TRBV24-1 and TRBJ2-7, with TRBD1 matching over 8 bases. The sequenced material came from peripheral blood. In DNA form, the CDR3 reads TGTGCCACCAGTGATACGGGACAGGACTACGAGCAGTACTTC. Translating gives CATSDTGQDYEQYF.